The sequence of this T cell receptor beta chain was determined in a study of T-cell memory formation after mild COVID-19 (dated by TCRdb to the early 2020s). Notes on the research overall: TCR sequence clusters from the two donors were largely donor specific. The cohort comprised two young, previously healthy adult volunteers, one female and one male. In two donors, T-cell clones that expanded and contracted after mild COVID-19 were followed by sequencing TCRalpha and TCRbeta repertoires longitudinally. Study-wide findings and limitations: Contracting CD4+ clones were found mainly in CM and EM memory subsets, while CD8+ clones were enriched in EMRA. The study covered only two mild cases, and larger cohorts including severe cases with pre-infection samples were considered necessary. Clones that contracted from day 15 to 85 showed balanced CD4/CD8 phenotypes, whereas a second wave of clones that expanded from day 15 to 37 leaned towards CD4+. The second-wave clones that peaked on day 37 were not confirmed to be SARS-CoV-2 specific. Some responding clones were found in pre-infection memory, which suggests that pre-existing cross-reactive memory T cells took part in the SARS-CoV-2 response.

PBMCs were isolated by Ficoll-Paque density gradient centrifugation. The cysteine opens and the phenylalanine closes a CDR3 of 16 amino acids. Solely the CDR3 DNA is kept, with 48 bases framed from the first base. V loses 5 bases, J loses 0 bases, and the germline ends lie 15 bases apart. Sequences SGHVS (CDR1) and FQNEAQ (CDR2) are obtained from the germline V gene. For sequencing, an Illumina NovaSeq 6000 was employed. cDNA libraries for TCRalpha and TCRbeta were prepared by 5'RACE using constant-segment primers, with sample barcodes and unique molecular identifiers added. RNA was extracted from every sample with Trizol reagent. Libraries were amplified in two PCR steps, with a second sample barcode and Illumina TruSeq adapters added in the second step. The libraries were sequenced on an Illumina NovaSeq using 2 x 150 bp paired-end reads. The source study handled its data this way. The reads were demultiplexed and collapsed into UMI-guided consensus sequences using migec v1.2.7. Using mixcr v2.1.11, the UMI consensuses were aligned to TRA and TRB V and J templates and assembled into clonotypes. A clonotype was counted as expanded or contracted only if both edgeR and NoisET called the change significant, with noise models trained on biological replicates. edgeR calls used a false discovery rate-adjusted p below 0.01 and a log2 fold-change threshold of 1. As an exploratory analysis of dynamics, PCA with hierarchical clustering was applied to max-normalized trajectories of the 1000 most abundant clonotypes. Separately sequenced CD4+ and CD8+ repertoires were used to assign a CD4 or CD8 phenotype to each responding clone. TCRdb took the public reads, trimmed them with fastp at Q25, ran MiXCR for clone calling and kept in-frame beta chains. One record per CDR3 amino acid sequence lists the most common genes and DNA. The V and J calls come from TCRdb's annotation, not from the publication. The sample table holds about 440,000 distinct CDR3 sequences, of which 15% to 20% were seen once. The leading ten clones occupy around 9.2% of the sample.

This clonotype appeared a few times. Its antigen target is currently unknown. The input lacks base qualities; no much larger clone sits a single base away. This TCR was sampled from an adult woman who had mild COVID-19 (a few samples of this study predate the infection). The sample titles of this study are shuffled in the database, so cell type and time point are left out; the donor was told from shared clones. Sequencing was carried out using PBMCs or a T cell subset sorted from them (not recorded which). The chain links TRBV7-8 with TRBJ2-3; the D gene lacks a confident call. CDR3 loop: CASSRAAYTSTDTQYF. The DNA is as follows: TGTGCCAGCAGCCGTGCCGCATATACTAGCACAGATACGCAGTATTTT.